This entry describes one T cell receptor beta chain. The germline gene is not matched at one end of the junction; a read error may be the cause. One entry per CDR3 protein results from TCRdb running MiXCR on the 5' RACE reads. The data hold about 13,000 distinct CDR3 sequences, with 20% to 25% observed a single time. Germline V lookup: CDR1 SGHAT, CDR2 FQDESV (reference sequence). CDR3 length equals 14 residues. This TCR was sampled from a female donor with breast cancer. The material sequenced was naive CD4+ T cells sorted from blood. The subset was: naive CD4+ T cells, CD4+CD45RA+CD25-. This chain uses TRBV11-1 with TRBJ1-1; 12 positions match TRBD1. CDR3 DNA: TGTGCCAGCAGCTCACGGGACAGGGGGCCTGAAGCTCTCTTT. Its protein is CASSSRDRGPEALF.